These 3 T cell receptor beta chains were all obtained from the same sample, sequenced in a study of blood T cell repertoires in COVID-19. Profiling relied on immunoSEQ multiplex PCR, and the TCRdb table lists in-frame clones only, not all of them. The data show some 270,000 clones, with approximately 85% seen just once and about 11% held by the top ten. Sequences were obtained from peripheral blood. The source is a woman in her 70s with acute or convalescent COVID-19.

The chain combines TRBV10-1 with TRBJ2-3; TRBD2 matches at 7 bases. The CDR3 sequence is 15 residues long. Looked up from germline, CDR1 is WNHNN and CDR2 is SYGVQD (reference sequence). The V segment lost 5 bases and the J segment 0 bases; nucleotides outside the gene matches: 5. The CDR3 spells CASSSSGVSTDTQYF. The CDR3 DNA reads as TGCGCCAGCAGTTCGAGCGGGGTTAGCACAGATACGCAGTATTTT.

The chain recombines TRBV2 with TRBJ2-3; TRBD2 might be the D (5 bases). The V end lost 5 bases, the J end lost 0 bases, and 12 bases lay between the germline ends. From germline, CDR1 is SNHLY and CDR2 FYNNEI. The CDR3 covers 15 residues. CDR3: CASSTTSASTDTQYF. In DNA, the CDR3 is TGTGCCAGCAGTACCACTAGTGCTAGCACAGATACGCAGTATTTT.

The chain carries TRBV19 and TRBJ2-1, with 9 bases lining up with TRBD2. Looked up from germline, CDR1 is LNHDA and CDR2 is SQIVND (reference sequence). This CDR3 has 15 residues. Trimming cost V 1 base and J 7 bases; bases outside gene matches: 5. The CDR3 DNA is TGTGCCAGTAGTATAGTTAGCGGGGGTTTAAATGAGCAGTTCTTC. Translated: CASSIVSGGLNEQFF.